Listed below are T cell receptor beta chains from one sample, sequenced in a study of cytomegalovirus exposure and HLA in healthy donors. Sequencing used immunoSEQ multiplex PCR; TCRdb keeps in-frame clones, though not all of them. This sample carries about 180,000 clones, 86% of them seen once, and the ten largest clones take roughly 2.5%. Material for sequencing was PBMCs. These receptors were collected from a young man in good health and CMV-seropositive. CDR3s include the opening cysteine and the closing phenylalanine or tryptophan. A D gene is named only where the DNA matches it firmly. Clone size, where shown, is once, few, many, or a class for clones that have expanded.

D	size	V	J	DNA	CDR3
NA	NA	TRBV12-5	TRBJ2-3	TGTGCTAGTGGTTTGAGAGAAGATACGCAGTATTTT	CASGLREDTQYF
NA	NA	TRBV27	TRBJ1-2	TGTGCCAGCAGTTTGGGCCCCGGCAGCTATGGCTACACCTTC	CASSLGPGSYGYTF
TRBD1	NA	TRBV18	TRBJ1-2	TGTGCCAGCTCACCTCTGACAGGGGTCCACTCTGAGGATGGCTACACCTTC	CASSPLTGVHSEDGYTF
NA	NA	TRBV27	TRBJ2-3	TGTGCCAGCTCGCCCCTAGTCTCTAGCACAGATACGCAGTATTTT	CASSPLVSSTDTQYF
NA	NA	TRBV5-1	TRBJ1-6	TGCGCCAGCAGCGGGACTGATAATTCACCCCTCCACTTT	CASSGTDNSPLHF
NA	NA	TRBV19	TRBJ1-4	TGTGCCAGTAGTACTGGAGGTGGCAGTTCTAATGAAAAACTGTTTTTT	CASSTGGGSSNEKLFF
TRBD2	NA	TRBV28	TRBJ2-7	TGTGCCAGCAGTCCGCCCGGGACTAGCTCCTACGAGCAGTACTTC	CASSPPGTSSYEQYF
TRBD2	NA	TRBV9	TRBJ2-1	TGTGCCAGCAGCGTAGCGGGGGGGCCGGATGAGCAGTTCTTC	CASSVAGGPDEQFF
TRBD2	NA	TRBV10-3	TRBJ2-1	TGTGCCATCAGTGACAGGACTAGCAAAGGGGGTGGTGAGCAGTTCTTC	CAISDRTSKGGGEQFF
TRBD2	NA	TRBV5-1	TRBJ2-5	TGCGCCAGCAGTATCCTAGCGGGGGGGATCCAAGAGACCCAGTACTTC	CASSILAGGIQETQYF
NA	NA	TRBV7-9	TRBJ2-4	TGTGCCAGCACCCCCCAAGGAGGTAGCATACGTATTCAGTACTTC	CASTPQGGSIRIQYF
TRBD1	NA	TRBV11-2	TRBJ2-7	TGTGCCAGCAGCTTAGACCCGACAGGGAAACATTACGAGCAGTACTTC	CASSLDPTGKHYEQYF
TRBD1	NA	TRBV11-2	TRBJ1-1	TGTGCCAGCAGCAAGGGACAGTTCATGAACACTGAAGCTTTCTTT	CASSKGQFMNTEAFF
NA	NA	TRBV30	TRBJ2-7	TGTGCCTGGAGGGCCGGGACAATATCCTACGAGCAGTACTTC	CAWRAGTISYEQYF
NA	NA	TRBV7-2	TRBJ2-7	TGTGCCAGCAGCCTAAACTCCTACGAGCAGTACTTC	CASSLNSYEQYF
TRBD1	NA	TRBV2	TRBJ1-6	TGTGCCAGCAGTCTGGGACAGTTCTCCTATAATTCACCCCTCCACTTT	CASSLGQFSYNSPLHF
TRBD1	few	TRBV6-6	TRBJ1-2	TGTGCCAGCAGGACTACCGGGACAGGCTATGGCTACACCTTC	CASRTTGTGYGYTF
TRBD2	NA	TRBV29-1	TRBJ2-1	TGCAGCGCAGGCAGTATCCGCCCCCCTACTAGCGGGAGCTCCTACAATGAGCAGTTCTTC	CSAGSIRPPTSGSSYNEQFF
TRBD1	once	TRBV7-8	TRBJ1-1	TGTGCCAGCAGCTTAGACCCGGGACAGAGATTGAACACTGAAGCTTTCTTT	CASSLDPGQRLNTEAFF
NA	once	TRBV6-4	TRBJ2-2	TGTGCCAGCAGTACGAGTTTCACCGGGGAGCTGTTTTTT	CASSTSFTGELFF
TRBD2	NA	TRBV27	TRBJ2-3	TGTGCCAGCAGTTTGGCTAGCGGAGCTGGAGATACGCAGTATTTT	CASSLASGAGDTQYF
NA	NA	TRBV5-5	TRBJ1-5	TGTGCCAGCAGCTTGGACGTCGCGAATAGCAATCAGCCCCAGCATTTT	CASSLDVANSNQPQHF
NA	NA	TRBV6-5	TRBJ1-2	TGTGCCAGCAGTTACTCGGGGAGGGAGGGCTACACCTTC	CASSYSGREGYTF
NA	NA	TRBV18	TRBJ1-3	TGTGCCAGCTCACCACAGAGTGGACAGTCCTCTGGAAACACCATATATTTT	CASSPQSGQSSGNTIYF
TRBD2	NA	TRBV4-3	TRBJ2-3	TGCGCCAGCAGCAGGGGGCCGGGACTAGCGGCAGATACGCAGTATTTT	CASSRGPGLAADTQYF
NA	NA	TRBV4-2	TRBJ2-7	TGTGCCAGCAGCTCCCATTGGGACAACAACGCCTACGAGCAGTACTTC	CASSSHWDNNAYEQYF
NA	NA	TRBV15	TRBJ1-2	TGTGCCACCAGCCGGGACAACGGGGATGGCTACACCTTC	CATSRDNGDGYTF
NA	NA	TRBV11-2	TRBJ2-3	TGTGCCAGCAGCTTAGTTTTTGAGACAGATACGCAGTATTTT	CASSLVFETDTQYF
NA	NA	TRBV7-2	TRBJ1-2	TGTGCCAGCAGCTCGTACGGGGGTTCTATCGGGGGCTACACCTTC	CASSSYGGSIGGYTF